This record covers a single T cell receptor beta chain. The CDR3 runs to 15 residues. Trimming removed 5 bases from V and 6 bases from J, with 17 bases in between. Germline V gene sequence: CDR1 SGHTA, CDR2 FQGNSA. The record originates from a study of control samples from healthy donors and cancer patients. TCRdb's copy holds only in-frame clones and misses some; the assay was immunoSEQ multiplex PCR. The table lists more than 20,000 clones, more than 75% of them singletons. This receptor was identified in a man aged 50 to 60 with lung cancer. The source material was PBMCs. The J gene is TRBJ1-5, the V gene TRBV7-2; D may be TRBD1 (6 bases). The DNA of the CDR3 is TGTGCCAGCAGCCTCAATGGCAGGGGACTTCAGCCCCAGCATTTT. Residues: CASSLNGRGLQPQHF. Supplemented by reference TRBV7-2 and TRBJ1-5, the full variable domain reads GAGVSQSPSNKVTEKGKDVELRCDPISGHTALYWYRQSLGQGLEFLIYFQGNSAPDKSGLPSDRFSAERTGGSVSTLTIQRTQQEDSAVYLCASSLNGRGLQPQHFGDGTRLSIL.